The sequence of this T cell receptor beta chain was determined in a study of Ad26.COV2.S vaccination and SARS-CoV-2 variants. Study-wide background: Ad26.COV2.S arm of COV1001 included the donor. Regarding the study as a whole: Reports say spike-specific CD8+ and CD4+ T cell responses covered substantial breadth after vaccination. It is possible that the TCR breadth and depth analyses underestimated the total T cell responses.

This clone was detected a few times. Its specificity is unknown. The CDR3 loop spans 15 amino acids. The ends were cut back, 0 bases at V and 7 bases at J, with 15 bases in the middle. Germline CDR1 reads MGHRA; CDR2 reads YSYEKL. Sequenced by immunoSEQ multiplex PCR; TCRdb stores in-frame clones only, minus some. The repertoire has around 250,000 clones, about 89% of them found once; the top ten carry about 3.5%. The treatment is: about 20 received Ad26.COV2.S at low or high dose, single or two shots; several received placebo; per-sample allocation not given. Specimen acquisition occurred on day 63 following the initial vaccine or placebo injection. This adult donor, from Boston, was 18-55 years old.

The origin of this receptor is a person aged 18 to 65 who received the Ad26.COV2.S COVID-19 vaccine or a placebo. This specimen consisted of peripheral blood, obtained in a trial of Ad26.COV2.S vaccine versus placebo. This chain joins TRBV4-1 and TRBJ1-2; D might be TRBD1 (6 bases). The CDR3 sequence: CASSQDGGRYFGYTF. In nucleotides, the CDR3 is TGCGCCAGCAGCCAAGATGGGGGGCGGTATTTTGGCTACACCTTC.